This passage covers 7 T cell receptor beta chains from one sample sequenced in a study of blood T cells in healthy people across ages. The use of a sample-barcoded 5' primer and a J-beta primer mix characterized a second PCR of 7 to 11 cycles. Using its own MiXCR run on the 5' RACE reads, TCRdb lists one record per CDR3 protein. The table lists hundreds of thousands of distinct CDR3 sequences, 40% to 50% of them singletons. Material: blood. The source is a man in his 60s in good health.

This chain uses TRBV19 with TRBJ2-3; D ambiguous. The germline gives CDR1 LNHDA, CDR2 SQIVND (reference sequence). This CDR3 has 15 residues. Trimming left V 5 bases short and J 3 bases short, with 15 bases between. The CDR3 DNA sequence: TGTGCCAGTAGTCGTGTGGGTGTTAGTACAGATACGCAGTATTTT. This sequence encodes CASSRVGVSTDTQYF.

The CDR3 sequence is CASSGVSGTGDNEQFF. CDR3 nucleotides: TGTGCCAGCAGCGGAGTATCCGGGACAGGGGACAATGAGCAGTTCTTC. V is TRBV9 and J is TRBJ2-1; TRBD1 matches at 10 bases. CDR1 and CDR2 (germline): SGDLS, YYNGEE. This CDR3 contains 16 residues. Trimming removed 3 bases from V and 5 bases from J; junction bases left unmatched: 8.

This clonotype was seen a few times. The J gene is TRBJ2-3, the V gene TRBV20-1, with a weak D call TRBD1 (6 bases). Germline CDR1 is DFQATT and CDR2 is SNEGSKA (reference sequence). The CDR3 contains 11 residues. V was cut by 5 bases and J by 5 bases, with 8 bases left in between. DNA for the CDR3: TGCAGTGCTGGACAGTTAGATACGCAGTATTTT. It is translated as CSAGQLDTQYF.

The V call is TRBV28, the J call TRBJ1-5, with 8 positions matching TRBD1. Germline CDR1 MDHEN, CDR2 SYDVKM. The CDR3 contains 15 residues. After removal of 6 bases from V and 3 bases from J, the junction contained 7 bases not matched to a gene. The CDR3, as DNA: TGTGCCAGCAGGGACGGACAGGGCTACAATCAGCCCCAGCATTTT. This translates into CASRDGQGYNQPQHF.

The chain combines TRBV20-1 with TRBJ2-5; D ambiguous. CDR3 length: 15 residues. With 3 bases removed from V and 13 bases from J, the gap between germline ends came to 27 bases. CDR1 DFQATT and CDR2 SNEGSKA come from the germline V gene (reference sequence). CDR3 residues: CSASIDSSSKNIRYF. The CDR3 DNA sequence: TGCAGTGCTAGTATCGACTCCTCTTCCAAAAACATTCGGTACTTC.

The chain carries TRBV9 and TRBJ2-5, with 7 nucleotides matching TRBD1. CDR3 length: 14 amino acids. CDR1 is SGDLS, CDR2 YYNGEE, per germline. The trim removed 2 bases at V and 4 bases at J, leaving 5 bases unmatched. CDR3: CASSVWDRGETQYF. CDR3 in DNA: TGTGCCAGCAGCGTTTGGGACAGAGGAGAGACCCAGTACTTC.

This clonotype was seen a few times. The rearrangement uses TRBV7-9 and TRBJ1-4, with D hard to call. Trimming shortened V by 5 bases and J by 7 bases, and 14 bases separated the two germline ends. Germline values: CDR1 SEHNR, CDR2 FQNEAQ (reference sequence). This CDR3 comprises 14 residues. CDR3 region: CASSEIRQLEKLFF. The DNA of the CDR3 is TGTGCCAGCAGCGAAATTCGGCAGCTTGAAAAACTGTTTTTT.